The 8 T cell receptor beta chains given below trace back to one sample, sequenced in a study of vaccination effects on CD4 cells after COVID-19. Before sequencing took place, the ViraFEST assay used viral peptide pools to expand antigen-specific CD4+ T cells. Subsequent to roughly 9 days of culture, CD4+ T cells were isolated. Subjects were given two BNT162b2 or mRNA-1273 vaccine doses. Their recognized antigens are unknown. The repertoire was sequenced with immunoSEQ multiplex PCR; TCRdb's copy has only in-frame clones and lacks some. Here the sample spans about 46,000 clones, 65% to 75% being singletons. The source material was CD4+ T cells from PBMCs cultured with HCoV-OC43 spike peptides, sampled after COVID-19 vaccination. Subset in this sample: HCoV-OC43 spike overlapping peptide pool stimulation. Source of these receptors: a human donor who received a COVID-19 vaccine.

The V and J genes are TRBV2 and TRBJ2-3; 13 bases are shared with TRBD2. The CDR3 has 17 amino acids. Per germline, CDR1 SNHLY and CDR2 FYNNEI. V lost 4 bases to trimming and J lost 4 bases; unmatched junction nucleotides: 8. The CDR3 DNA reads TGTGCCAGCAGTGGAGGACTAGCGGGAGTTGTATCAGATACGCAGTATTTT. As protein: CASSGGLAGVVSDTQYF.

This CDR3 reads CASSPGLQGNAEAFF. The CDR3 DNA sequence: TGTGCCAGCAGCCCAGGACTGCAGGGTAACGCTGAAGCTTTCTTT. This chain joins TRBV3-1 (or the pseudogene TRBV3-2) and TRBJ1-1; D possibly corresponds to TRBD1 (5 bases). The CDR3 sequence is 15 residues long. The ends were cut back, 4 bases at V and 6 bases at J, with 18 bases in the middle. Per the germline V gene, CDR1 is LGHDT and CDR2 is YNNKEL (reference sequence).

This clone has a handful of counts. In the same sample, other DNA sequences code for this CDR3. This chain uses TRBV20-1 with TRBJ2-3; D is ambiguous. This CDR3 contains 11 residues. Trimming left V 1 base short and J 5 bases short, with 4 bases between. Looked up from germline, CDR1 is DFQATT and CDR2 is SNEGSKA (reference sequence). The CDR3 region is CSARGVDTQYF. For the CDR3, the DNA is TGCAGTGCTAGAGGAGTAGATACGCAGTATTTT.

The CDR3 region is CASSLESGGGNTIYF. The CDR3 region has the DNA TGTGCCAGCAGCTTAGAGTCCGGCGGCGGAAACACCATATATTTT. V is TRBV7-9 and J is TRBJ1-3; unclear D gene. Germline V lookup: CDR1 SEHNR, CDR2 FQNEAQ (reference sequence). V was trimmed by 1 base and J by 4 bases, leaving 11 bases between them. The CDR3 is 15 amino acids.

The chain has TRBV3-1 (or the pseudogene TRBV3-2) and TRBJ2-5; 9 bases line up with TRBD2. V shed 0 bases and J 1 base; nucleotides not matched to a gene: 9. The germline V gene has CDR1 LGHDT and CDR2 YNNKEL (reference sequence). The length of the CDR3 is 18 residues. The CDR3 region is CASSQDLAGLGLQETQYF. The CDR3 coding sequence is TGTGCCAGCAGCCAAGACCTAGCGGGGTTAGGACTCCAAGAGACCCAGTACTTC.

The chain is built from TRBV5-4 and TRBJ2-1, with a tentative D call TRBD1 (5 bases). Germline lookup yields CDR1 SGHNT and CDR2 YYREEE (reference sequence). CDR3 size: 15 residues. Trimming removed 0 bases at V and 5 bases at J, with 12 bases between. CDR3 DNA sequence: TGTGCCAGCAGCTTGGGGGGCTATGTCGACAATGAGCAGTTCTTC. Translating it yields CASSLGGYVDNEQFF.

J is TRBJ1-1 and V is TRBV2; D is perhaps TRBD1 (5 bases). The germline V gene encodes CDR1 SNHLY and CDR2 FYNNEI. V lost 8 bases to trimming and J lost 1 base, with 8 bases between them. The CDR3 length is 12 residues. CDR3: CASGGGNTEAFF. CDR3 DNA sequence: TGTGCCAGCGGGGGAGGGAACACTGAAGCTTTCTTT.

In this sample, this clone turned up a few times. This chain links TRBV10-3 with TRBJ2-3; no clear D. This CDR3 has 13 amino acids. With 4 bases removed from V and 0 bases from J, the gap between germline ends came to 5 bases. The germline CDR1 and CDR2 sequences are ENHRY and SYGVKD. The CDR3: CAISASSTDTQYF. The DNA of the CDR3 is TGTGCCATCAGTGCCTCTAGCACAGATACGCAGTATTTT.